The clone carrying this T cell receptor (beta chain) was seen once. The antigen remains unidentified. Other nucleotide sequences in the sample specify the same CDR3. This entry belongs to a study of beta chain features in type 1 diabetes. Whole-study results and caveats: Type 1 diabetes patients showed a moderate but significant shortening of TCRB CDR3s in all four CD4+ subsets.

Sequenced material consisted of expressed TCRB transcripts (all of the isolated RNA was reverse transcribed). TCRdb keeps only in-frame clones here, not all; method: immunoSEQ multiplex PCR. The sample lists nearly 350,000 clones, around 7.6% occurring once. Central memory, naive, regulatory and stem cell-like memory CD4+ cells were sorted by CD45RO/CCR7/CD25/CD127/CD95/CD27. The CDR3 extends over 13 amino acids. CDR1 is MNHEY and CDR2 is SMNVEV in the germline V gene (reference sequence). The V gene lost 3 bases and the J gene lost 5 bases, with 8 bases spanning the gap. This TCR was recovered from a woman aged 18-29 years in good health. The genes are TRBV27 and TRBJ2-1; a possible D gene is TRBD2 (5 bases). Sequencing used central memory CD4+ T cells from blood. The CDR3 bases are TGTGCCAGCAGTTTTAGGGAGCACAATGAGCAGTTCTTC. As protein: CASSFREHNEQFF.